This TCR beta chain was observed in a study of post-analysis software for immune sequencing data. Study-wide findings and caveats: Four to six TRBV segments (TRBV5-6, TRBV5-1 and TRBV20-1 among them) occurred more frequently in patients than in controls.

CDR1 and CDR2 (germline): DFQATT, SNEGSKA (reference sequence). Trimming cost V 3 bases and J 1 base; bases outside gene matches: 7. The CDR3 totals 15 residues. Comments on this clonotype: What it binds is not known.

Unique molecular identifiers featured in each of the TCR beta cDNA libraries. Yield was some 540,000 cDNA molecules from roughly 1 to 10 million T cells. TCRdb recomputed calls from the PCR reads with MiXCR, one row per CDR3 protein. The repertoire holds hundreds of thousands of distinct CDR3 sequences, with 55% to 60% as singletons. The sample taken for sequencing was blood. The clonotype comes from a girl aged 2 to 9 with multiple sclerosis. The V and J genes are TRBV20-1 and TRBJ2-3; 7 bases are a match to TRBD2. CDR3 sequence reads: CSARRLADGTDTQYF. CDR3 in DNA: TGCAGTGCTAGGCGTCTAGCGGACGGCACAGATACGCAGTATTTT.